These 20 T cell receptor beta chains came from one sample sequenced in a study of regulatory T cells in long-lasting Graves disease. Time point noted: newly diagnosed GD, antithyroid drugs for less than 3 months. PBMC RNA served as the TCR library source. The TCR beta library used iRepertoire HTBI primers with Arm-PCR amplification of CDR3. TCRdb ran MiXCR on the multiplex PCR reads and lists one entry per CDR3 protein. The repertoire holds 580,000 or so distinct CDR3 sequences, 16% seen once, with approximately 12% in the top ten. In addition, the sample was reused for a study of T cells in Graves' hyperthyroidism and ophthalmopathy.

The sample was peripheral blood mononuclear cells (PBMCs), taken at new diagnosis, from a patient treated with antithyroid drugs. The receptor set was obtained from a man younger than 30 with Graves disease.

This clonotype turned up a few times. The chain uses TRBV6-1 and TRBJ2-6; weak D call: TRBD1 (6 bases). Per germline, CDR1 MNHNS and CDR2 SASEGT. The CDR3 contains 15 residues. Trimming stripped 5 bases from V and 11 bases from J, with 19 bases between. The CDR3 DNA reads as TGTGCCAGCAGTCCCCCCGGGACACGATGGGACGTCCTGACTTTC. It is translated as CASSPPGTRWDVLTF.

Here the CDR3 DNA reads TGTGCCAGCACACTAGCGGGAGTCCCCTACGAGCAGTACTTC. It specifies CASTLAGVPYEQYF. The chain is built from TRBV7-9 and TRBJ2-7; 11 nucleotides line up with TRBD2. With V trimmed by 7 bases and J by 2 bases, 4 bases remained unmatched. Germline CDR1 SEHNR, CDR2 FQNEAQ (reference sequence). This CDR3 has 14 amino acids.

This clonotype was found a few times. V usage is TRBV20-1 and J usage is TRBJ2-7; 9 bases line up with TRBD1. Germline V CDR1 and CDR2: DFQATT, SNEGSKA (reference sequence). V lost 5 bases and J lost 0; bases outside the gene matches: 14. This CDR3 comprises 17 residues. The DNA for the CDR3 is TGCAGTGCTTCCGGGACAGGGATACGGAGGGGCTCCTACGAGCAGTACTTC. It translates to CSASGTGIRRGSYEQYF.

This clonotype was recorded many times. The rearrangement joins TRBV12-3 or TRBV12-4 to TRBJ2-2; 11 positions match TRBD2. Trimming took 6 bases from V and 3 from J; bases not matched to a gene: 0. The CDR3 is 14 amino acids. This chain's CDR3 is CASRLAGDTGELFF. In nucleotides, the CDR3 is TGTGCCAGCAGACTAGCGGGAGACACCGGGGAGCTGTTTTTT.

The CDR3 DNA sequence: TGTGCCAGCAGCCAATCAGGGGGAAACACCATATATTTT. It codes for CASSQSGGNTIYF. The chain has TRBV3-1 and TRBJ1-3, with a tentative D call TRBD1 (5 bases). The CDR3 runs to 13 residues. Germline assignment: CDR1 LGHDT and CDR2 YNNKEL (reference sequence). V was trimmed by 2 bases and J by 4 bases, leaving 6 bases between them.

On this clonotype itself: This may come from a read error, since a much larger clone is one base off. This CDR3 reads CASRADEELFF. The CDR3 DNA reads as TGTGCCAGCAGGGCGGACGAAGAACTGTTTTTT. This chain connects TRBV28 to TRBJ1-4; D unresolved. CDR1 is MDHEN and CDR2 is SYDVKM in the germline V gene. The V end was cut by 6 bases, the J end by 12 bases, with 11 bases between. CDR3 size: 11 residues.

The chain joins TRBV5-8 to TRBJ2-1; TRBD2 matches 10 bases. Germline trimming cut 4 bases from V and 3 bases from J; bases unmatched to any gene: 7. This CDR3 is built from 16 residues. Per the germline V gene, CDR1 is SGHTS and CDR2 is YDEGEE. CDR3 protein: CASSPYSGRLYNEQFF. The CDR3 DNA reads TGTGCCAGCAGCCCCTATAGCGGGAGGCTCTACAATGAGCAGTTCTTC.

This clonotype has at least ten counts. The chain uses TRBV9 and TRBJ2-6; D gene unclear. CDR1 SGDLS and CDR2 YYNGEE come from the germline V gene. V lost 3 bases, J lost 4 bases, and 8 bases lay in between. The CDR3 is made up of 14 amino acids. CDR3 sequence reads: CASSGALGANVLTF. CDR3 DNA sequence: TGTGCCAGCAGCGGGGCGCTCGGGGCCAACGTCCTGACTTTC. The full variable domain, its missing parts supplied by reference TRBV9 and TRBJ2-6, is DSGVTQTPKHLITATGQRVTLRCSPRSGDLSVYWYQQSLDQGLQFLIQYYNGEERAKGNILERFSAQQFPDLHSELNLSSLELGDSALYFCASSGALGANVLTFGAGSRLTVL.

The rearrangement links TRBV19 to TRBJ2-6, with TRBD1 matching over 11 bases. This CDR3 contains 15 residues. Germline CDR1 is LNHDA and CDR2 is SQIVND (reference sequence). V dropped 7 bases and J dropped 9; count of bases not matched to a gene: 8. The CDR3 DNA follows: TGTGCCAGTACCTCAGGACAGGGGGCAGTCAACGTCCTGACTTTC. Its translation is CASTSGQGAVNVLTF.

This clonotype was detected only a few times. This rearrangement joins TRBV10-1 to TRBJ2-7; no definite D call. The CDR3 is made up of 12 amino acids. CDR1 is WNHNN, CDR2 SYGVQD, per germline (reference sequence). V gave up 2 bases and J gave up 6 bases, with 8 bases separating them. This CDR3 is CASSEVASEQYF. The DNA of the CDR3 is TGCGCCAGCAGTGAGGTAGCCAGCGAGCAGTACTTC.

This clonotype was counted between two and nine times. The chain has TRBV11-2 and TRBJ2-2, with D perhaps given as TRBD1 or TRBD2 (5 bases each). The CDR3 extends over 14 amino acids. V lost 1 base to trimming and J lost 5 bases, with 8 bases between them. Germline V lookup: CDR1 SGHAT, CDR2 FQNNGV. The CDR3 loop reads CASSLGWGTGELFF. The CDR3 coding sequence is TGTGCCAGCAGCTTAGGATGGGGGACCGGGGAGCTGTTTTTT.

This chain uses TRBV2 with TRBJ2-5; the match to TRBD1 covers 9 bases. Germline CDR1 is SNHLY and CDR2 is FYNNEI. With V trimmed by 5 bases and J by 0 bases, 13 bases remained unmatched. The CDR3 has 18 residues. The CDR3 spells CASSIRTPGQGNQETQYF. CDR3 DNA: TGTGCCAGCAGTATACGAACCCCGGGACAGGGTAACCAAGAGACCCAGTACTTC.

This clonotype was picked up a small number of times. The rearrangement joins TRBV30 to TRBJ2-5; D remains unclear. V was clipped by 7 bases and J by 4 bases, with 16 bases between them. The V gene's germline CDR1 is GTSNPN and CDR2 SVGIG (reference sequence). The CDR3 has 13 amino acids. The CDR3 spells CASSPTWVETQYF. CDR3 nucleotides: TGTGCCTCCTCTCCAACATGGGTAGAGACCCAGTACTTC.

The chain couples TRBV24-1 to TRBJ2-7; a weak D match, TRBD1 (5 bases). This CDR3 has 13 residues. CDR1 and CDR2 (germline): KGHDR, SFDVKD. Trimming stripped 11 bases from V and 1 base from J, with 14 bases between. The CDR3 DNA reads as TGTGCCATACAAAAACAGGAATCCTACGAGCAGTACTTC. As protein: CAIQKQESYEQYF.

The sample holds many counts of this clonotype. The chain uses TRBV20-1 and TRBJ2-3, with no clear D. Trimming removed 5 bases at V and 1 base at J, with 16 bases between. The germline V gene has CDR1 DFQATT and CDR2 SNEGSKA (reference sequence). The CDR3 runs to 15 residues. The CDR3 nucleotides read TGCAGTGCTGACCCGGAAGGCACGGGCACAGATACGCAGTATTTT. Translating it yields CSADPEGTGTDTQYF.

In this sample, this clonotype turned up a few times. V is TRBV12-3 or TRBV12-4 and J is TRBJ2-4; 8 nucleotides agree with TRBD2. V was pared by 2 bases and J by 2 bases, with 8 bases of the junction left unmatched. The CDR3 loop spans 17 amino acids. This CDR3 is CASSLRAGERSKNIQYF. Written as DNA, the CDR3 is TGTGCCAGCAGTTTACGAGCGGGAGAGAGGTCCAAAAACATTCAGTACTTC.

There are many counts of this clonotype. The V gene is TRBV28, the J gene TRBJ2-1; D ambiguous. From germline, CDR1 is MDHEN and CDR2 SYDVKM. V lost 6 bases and J lost 2, with 11 bases in between. This CDR3 is 14 amino acids long. CDR3 sequence (DNA): TGTGCCAGCAGCCTATTTTCAGCCTACAATGAGCAGTTCTTC. Protein product: CASSLFSAYNEQFF.

This clonotype was found many times. The gene calls are TRBV24-1 and TRBJ2-7; 10 bases align to TRBD1. Germline values: CDR1 KGHDR, CDR2 SFDVKD. V shed 8 bases, J shed 3 bases, and the junction held 9 bases outside the gene matches. The CDR3 totals 15 residues. The CDR3 coding sequence is TGTGCCACCATCTTGGACAGGGGGATCTGCTACGAGCAGTACTTC. The encoded protein is CATILDRGICYEQYF.

Details on this clonotype: A read error may explain this, as a much larger clone is one base away. J is TRBJ2-7 and V is TRBV28, with D possibly TRBD2 on 5 matching bases. The CDR3 contains 15 residues. Germline-derived CDR1 and CDR2 are MDHEN and SYDVKM. The CDR3 DNA follows: TGTACCAGCAGTTATAGCGAAAGAACCTCCTACGAGCAGTACTTC. This encodes CTSSYSERTSYEQYF.

This clonotype was observed at least ten times. This rearrangement joins TRBV12-3 or TRBV12-4 to TRBJ2-3; the D gene could be TRBD1 or TRBD2 (5 bases each). Deletions cut 6 bases from V and 4 bases from J, with 17 bases between. The CDR3 consists of 15 residues. Here the CDR3 DNA reads TGTGCCAGCAGCATCTCCGGGACGGACGCAGATACGCAGTATTTT. Amino acids: CASSISGTDADTQYF.